This T cell receptor (beta chain) was observed in a study of regulatory T cells in long-lasting Graves disease. Study as a whole: Antithyroid drugs had been taken by newly diagnosed Graves' patients for under 3 months.

Arm-PCR of CDR3 regions and iRepertoire HTBI primers were used to build TCR beta libraries. MiXCR was run by TCRdb on the multiplex PCR reads, yielding one entry per CDR3 protein. The repertoire holds roughly 220,000 distinct CDR3 sequences, with approximately 20% as singletons. As to time point: newly diagnosed GD, antithyroid drugs for less than 3 months. PBMCs provided the RNA from which the TCR library was made. Note on this clonotype: The antigen is not known. A read error may be the cause here, since a much bigger clone is one base away. This CDR3 is missing its conserved last phenylalanine or tryptophan, likely due to a read error.

Study conclusions and caveats: Persistent Graves' patients showed reduced TCR diversity versus newly diagnosed patients. Persistent cases favored TRBV28, TRBJ1-2 and TRBJ2-5.

The CDR3 runs to 14 residues. Trimming removed 1 base from V and 0 bases from J, with 10 bases in between. Per germline, CDR1 DFQATT and CDR2 SNEGSKA (reference sequence). Sequences were derived from peripheral blood mononuclear cells (PBMCs), sampled at new diagnosis, from a patient treated with antithyroid drugs. The rearrangement uses TRBV20-1 and TRBJ2-7; a weak D match, TRBD2 (6 bases). The sequence derives from a female donor with Graves disease. The CDR3 DNA reads TGCAGTGCTAGAGGGCTAGCGAACTCCTACGAGCAGTACCTC. Its protein product is CSARGLANSYEQYL.